The rows below give T cell receptor beta chains drawn from one sample of a study of blood T cell repertoires in COVID-19. Assay: immunoSEQ multiplex PCR; the TCRdb copy retains only in-frame clones and omits some. The sample holds 65,000 to 75,000 clones, more than 65% seen once. What was sequenced was peripheral blood. All receptors derive from an older woman with acute or convalescent COVID-19. CDR3s include the opening cysteine and the closing phenylalanine or tryptophan. A D gene is named only where the DNA matches it firmly. The size field is filled for only some rows; it gives once, few, many or a size class.

clone_size j_call d_call v_call cdr3_nt cdr3_aa
NA TRBJ1-3 NA TRBV6-5 TGTGCCAGCAGTTACCAGGGGACCGGAAACACCATATATTTT CASSYQGTGNTIYF
NA TRBJ2-5 NA TRBV9 TGTGCCAGCAGCGTAGCGGGGGGCAAAGAGACCCAGTACTTC CASSVAGGKETQYF
once TRBJ1-2 TRBD1 TRBV6-4 TGTGCCAGCAGTGGAAGGGGGACAGGCAACTATGGCTACACCTTC CASSGRGTGNYGYTF
NA TRBJ2-7 NA TRBV5-1 TGCGCCAGCAGCCCCGGCGGTACTGGAACCTACGAGCAGTACTTC CASSPGGTGTYEQYF
NA TRBJ2-2 TRBD2 TRBV30 TGTGTTGGGAAGCGGGGCACCGGGGAGCTGTTTTTT CVGKRGTGELFF
once TRBJ2-2 TRBD2 TRBV15 TGTGCCACCAGCAGAGAGCCTAGCGGGGGTTTCACCGGGGAGCTGTTTTTT CATSREPSGGFTGELFF
NA TRBJ1-2 NA TRBV19 TGTGCCAGTAGTAACGGACTCTATGGCTACACCTTC CASSNGLYGYTF
few TRBJ1-2 NA TRBV5-1 TGCGCCAGCAGCTTGTTCGGGGATGAGTATGGCTACACCTTC CASSLFGDEYGYTF
NA TRBJ2-7 TRBD1 TRBV7-2 TGTGCCAGCAGCGCTGGTCGGCAGGGGGCCAGGGAGCAGTACTTC CASSAGRQGAREQYF
NA TRBJ1-6 NA TRBV7-9 TGTGCCAGCAGCTTAGGGGGCCCGGCTAATTCACCCCTCCACTTT CASSLGGPANSPLHF
NA TRBJ1-2 NA TRBV12-3/TRBV12-4 TGTGCCAGCAGCCTCCGGGACACCTATGGCTACACCTTC CASSLRDTYGYTF
once TRBJ1-1 TRBD1 TRBV19 TGTGCCAGTAGTATTACGGGACAGGGGGCGGGTGAAGCTTTCTTT CASSITGQGAGEAFF
NA TRBJ1-1 NA TRBV9 TGTGCCAGCAGCGCTGTTCAGGGTGGCACTGAAGCTTTCTTT CASSAVQGGTEAFF
NA TRBJ2-2 TRBD2 TRBV9 TGTGCCAGCAGCCTCCGGGGGGGGCCCGGGGAGCTGTTTTTT CASSLRGGPGELFF
NA TRBJ1-2 NA TRBV6-5 TGTGCCAGCAGGAAAGACAGCTATGGCTACACCTTC CASRKDSYGYTF
NA TRBJ1-2 TRBD1 TRBV11-2 TGTGCCAGCAGTACCGGGACAGGGGGCAGCTATGGCTACACCTTC CASSTGTGGSYGYTF
NA TRBJ2-5 NA TRBV27 TGTGCCAGCAGCGGATCTCCGGGAGAGACCCAGTACTTC CASSGSPGETQYF
NA TRBJ2-1 NA TRBV10-3 TGTGCCATCAGTGCCCCTTCGACTCCTTACAATGAGCAGTTCTTC CAISAPSTPYNEQFF
NA TRBJ2-1 TRBD2 TRBV4-1 TGCGCCAGCAGTCTAGCGGGGGGGGGAGCTCCTATCGCGTTCAATGAGCAGTTCTTC CASSLAGGGAPIAFNEQFF
NA TRBJ2-1 TRBD2 TRBV5-5 TGTGCCAGCAGCTCTTCAGCGGGGGGCACCTACAATGAGCAGTTCTTC CASSSSAGGTYNEQFF
NA TRBJ2-7 TRBD1 TRBV9 TGTGCCAGCAGCGTAGCGGGACAGGGTGGTTACGAGCAGTACTTC CASSVAGQGGYEQYF
NA TRBJ1-3 NA TRBV11-2 TGTGCCAGCAGCTCCAGGGTCTCTGGAAACACCATATATTTT CASSSRVSGNTIYF
NA TRBJ1-1 NA TRBV27 TGTGCCAGCAGTTCCCCTTACGGACAGCGAAGGACTGAAGCTTTCTTT CASSSPYGQRRTEAFF
NA TRBJ1-4 TRBD1 TRBV7-7 TGTGCCAGCAGCGTTACAGGGGGCCGCGGAGAAAAACTGTTTTTT CASSVTGGRGEKLFF
few TRBJ2-2 TRBD1 TRBV5-4 TGTGCCAGCAGCCCCGGGACAGGGGTGGTATCCACCGGGGAGCTGTTTTTT CASSPGTGVVSTGELFF
few TRBJ2-3 NA TRBV7-3 TGTGCCAGCAGCTTAATGGCCTCGGACACAGACACAGATACGCAGTATTTT CASSLMASDTDTDTQYF
NA TRBJ2-7 NA TRBV30 TGTGCCTGGAGTAGACAGTCCTACGAGCAGTACTTC CAWSRQSYEQYF
NA TRBJ1-4 NA TRBV5-1 TGCGCCAGCCGCGGGAGGGCTAATGAAAAACTGTTTTTT CASRGRANEKLFF
NA TRBJ2-7 TRBD1 TRBV19 TGTGCCAGTAGCGGACAGGGGGGATCCTACGAGCAGTACTTC CASSGQGGSYEQYF
NA TRBJ2-5 TRBD1 TRBV19 TGTGCCAGTAGTGCCAACAGGGGAGAGACCCAGTACTTC CASSANRGETQYF
NA TRBJ1-1 NA TRBV7-6 TGTGCCAGCAGCTCGCGGCTGGACACTGAAGCTTTCTTT CASSSRLDTEAFF
few TRBJ1-6 NA TRBV27 TGTGCCAGCAGTTCCAGGGGTTATAATTCACCCCTCCACTTT CASSSRGYNSPLHF
NA TRBJ2-5 NA TRBV11-2 TGTGCCAGCAGCTTAGACCGGGGACTCCAAGAGACCCAGTACTTC CASSLDRGLQETQYF
NA TRBJ1-2 TRBD1 TRBV9 TGTGCCAGCAGCGTCGGCCAGGGGGCAGGCTATGGCTACACCTTC CASSVGQGAGYGYTF
NA TRBJ2-1 NA TRBV7-9 TGTGCCAGCAGCTTAGGGCCGCGGCAGGGCAACAATGAGCAGTTCTTC CASSLGPRQGNNEQFF
NA TRBJ1-3 NA TRBV7-9 TGTGCCAGCAGCCCCATGCGTACCATCACCGGAAACACCATATATTTT CASSPMRTITGNTIYF
few TRBJ2-7 NA TRBV5-1 TGCGCCAGCAGCTTGACCCAGCAGGGCCCCTACGAGCAGTACTTC CASSLTQQGPYEQYF
NA TRBJ2-1 NA TRBV2 TGTGCCAGCAGTGACGACAGGCTACATGGGCAGTTCTTC CASSDDRLHGQFF
NA TRBJ2-5 NA TRBV5-6 TGTGCCAGCAGCTTGGGGTCGGCAGGTCCGGCCGAGACCCAGTACTTC CASSLGSAGPAETQYF
NA TRBJ1-1 NA TRBV5-1 TGCGCCAGCAGCTTGGAGAGTAACACTGAAGCTTTCTTT CASSLESNTEAFF
NA TRBJ2-1 TRBD2 TRBV29-1 TGCAGCGTTGAAAGGGCTAGCGGGGGGGCGGATGAGCAGTTCTTC CSVERASGGADEQFF
few TRBJ1-1 NA TRBV14 TGTGCCAGCAGCCAACCGGGGATGAACACTGAAGCTTTCTTT CASSQPGMNTEAFF